This note documents a single TCR beta chain sequence. Antigen specificity is unknown. TCRdb's table, derived via immunoSEQ multiplex PCR, lists solely in-frame clones and lacks some. The sample holds 2 million to 2.5 million clones, almost 96% seen once. Every donor, a Caucasian adult, lived in Nashville, Tennessee. The CDR3 runs 16 residues. Trimming stripped 6 bases from V and 0 bases from J, with 15 bases between. Germline V lookup: CDR1 SGHNT, CDR2 YYREEE (reference sequence). This record belongs to a study of shared clonotypes between healthy human individuals. General study points: Clonotypes shared by all four donors outscored non-shared clonotypes in generation probability. The study sampled only blood, and tissue repertoires likely differ.

This TCR was recovered from a man in his late teens or twenties in good health. This chain joins TRBV5-4 and TRBJ1-4; D is undetermined. The sample was naive CD4+ T cells sorted from blood. As to subset: CD45RA+ positively selected. The CDR3, as DNA: TGTGCCAGCACCCGGGGAATGGAAGCAACTAATGAAAAACTGTTTTTT. Translated, it gives CASTRGMEATNEKLFF.